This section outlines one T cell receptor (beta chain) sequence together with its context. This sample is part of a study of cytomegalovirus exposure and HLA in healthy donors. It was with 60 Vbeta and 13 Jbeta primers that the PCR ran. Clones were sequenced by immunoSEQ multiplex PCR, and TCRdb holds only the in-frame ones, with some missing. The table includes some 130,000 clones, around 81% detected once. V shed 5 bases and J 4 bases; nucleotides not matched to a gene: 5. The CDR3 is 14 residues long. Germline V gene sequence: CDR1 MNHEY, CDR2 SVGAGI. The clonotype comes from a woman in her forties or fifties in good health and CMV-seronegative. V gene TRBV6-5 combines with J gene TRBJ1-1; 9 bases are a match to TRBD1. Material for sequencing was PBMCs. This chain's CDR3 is CASSRLQGATEAFF. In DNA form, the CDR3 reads TGTGCCAGCAGTCGCCTACAGGGGGCCACTGAAGCTTTCTTT.